This T cell receptor beta chain was recorded in a study of shared clonotypes between healthy human individuals. Naive CD8 populations comprised CD45RO-negative cells positively selected for CCR7, excluding terminally differentiated effector memory CD45RA+ cells. Trimming cost V 5 bases and J 1 base, with 8 bases left between them. CDR1 is MNHEY and CDR2 is SMNVEV in the germline V gene (reference sequence). This CDR3 has 13 amino acids. Only in-frame clones appear in the TCRdb table, and some are missing; sequencing was by immunoSEQ multiplex PCR. The data show just over 2,000,000 clones, about 95% seen once.

The material sequenced was naive CD8+ T cells sorted from blood. The receptor was isolated from a man between 18 and 35 years old in good health. The chain couples TRBV27 to TRBJ2-5; D ambiguous. DNA for the CDR3: TGTGCCAGCAGTCCGCCGAGCCAAGAGACCCAGTACTTC. Its translation: CASSPPSQETQYF.